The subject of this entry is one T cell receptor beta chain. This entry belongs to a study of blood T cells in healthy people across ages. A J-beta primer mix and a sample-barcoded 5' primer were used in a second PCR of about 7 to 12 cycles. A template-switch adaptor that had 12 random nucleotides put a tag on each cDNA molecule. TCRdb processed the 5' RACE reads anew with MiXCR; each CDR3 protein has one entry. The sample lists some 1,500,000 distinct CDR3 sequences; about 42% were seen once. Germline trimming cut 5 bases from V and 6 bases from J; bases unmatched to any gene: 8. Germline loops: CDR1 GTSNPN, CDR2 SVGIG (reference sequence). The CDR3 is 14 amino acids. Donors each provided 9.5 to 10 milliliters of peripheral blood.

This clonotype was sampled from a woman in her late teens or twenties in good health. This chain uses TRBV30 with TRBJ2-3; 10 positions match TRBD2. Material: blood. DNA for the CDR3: TGTGCCTGGCCCCTAGCGGGAGCCGAGGATACGCAGTATTTT. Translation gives CAWPLAGAEDTQYF.